These 9 T cell receptor beta chains originate from one sample sequenced in a study of blood T cell repertoires in COVID-19. Method: immunoSEQ multiplex PCR; TCRdb's copy keeps in-frame clones and lacks some. The sample lists some 190,000 clones, 85% to 90% occurring once. The specimen sequenced was PBMCs or T cells enriched from blood (not recorded which). Source of these receptors: a woman between 40 and 50 years old in a cohort exposed to, infected with or recovered from COVID-19 (not recorded which).

The J gene is TRBJ1-1, the V gene TRBV6-5, with D perhaps matching TRBD1 (6 bases). Trimming took 8 bases from V and 4 from J, leaving 17 bases between them. CDR1 and CDR2 (germline): MNHEY, SVGAGI. The CDR3 length is 14 residues. DNA for the CDR3: TGTGCCAGCGGGCCCAGGGACAAAGGCACTGAAGCTTTCTTT. Protein: CASGPRDKGTEAFF.

The chain combines TRBV5-1 with TRBJ2-1, with 16 bases lining up with TRBD2. The germline gives CDR1 SGHRS, CDR2 YFSETQ. This CDR3 comprises 17 residues. Germline trimming cut 2 bases from V and 9 bases from J; bases unmatched to any gene: 8. The CDR3 region has the DNA TGCGCCAGCAGCTTCGGGACTAGCGGGAGGGGTCTGGGTGAGCAGTTCTTC. Its protein is CASSFGTSGRGLGEQFF.

This chain joins TRBV5-6 and TRBJ2-7; 9 bases line up with TRBD1. The CDR3 length is 16 residues. V shed 2 bases and J 4 bases; nucleotides not matched to a gene: 10. CDR1 is SGHDT and CDR2 is YYEEEE in the germline V gene. The CDR3 loop reads CASSFGDREGLYEQYF. In DNA, the CDR3 is TGTGCCAGCAGCTTCGGGGACAGGGAGGGTTTGTACGAGCAGTACTTC.

The V and J genes are TRBV19 and TRBJ1-2; 8 bases fit TRBD1. From germline, CDR1 is LNHDA and CDR2 SQIVND (reference sequence). CDR3 length equals 17 residues. V was clipped by 3 bases and J by 1 base; unmatched bases: 10. CDR3 amino acids: CASSITTGTGYNYGYTF. The DNA of the CDR3 is TGTGCCAGTAGTATTACGACCGGGACAGGATATAACTATGGCTACACCTTC.

The CDR3 DNA is TGTGCCAGCAGCTTAGGGACAGGGAGGACCTACGAGCAGTACTTC. Protein product: CASSLGTGRTYEQYF. This chain joins TRBV7-9 and TRBJ2-7, with TRBD1 matching over 8 bases. This CDR3 is 15 amino acids long. V lost 1 base to trimming and J lost 2 bases; unmatched junction nucleotides: 4. CDR1 and CDR2 from the germline V gene are SEHNR and FQNEAQ (reference sequence). The full variable domain, its missing parts supplied by reference TRBV7-9 and TRBJ2-7, is DTGVSQNPRHKITKRGQNVTFRCDPISEHNRLYWYRQTLGQGPEFLTYFQNEAQLEKSRLLSDRFSAERPKGSFSTLEIQRTEQGDSAMYLCASSLGTGRTYEQYFGPGTRLTVT.

This rearrangement joins TRBV5-1 to TRBJ1-1; D remains unclear. In germline, CDR1 is SGHRS, CDR2 YFSETQ. V lost 4 bases and J 4 bases, leaving 14 bases between the germline ends. The CDR3 length is 14 residues. Here the CDR3 reads CASSDEGRGTEAFF. DNA for the CDR3: TGCGCCAGCAGCGACGAGGGCCGGGGCACTGAAGCTTTCTTT.

This clone appeared a few times. The chain combines TRBV19 with TRBJ1-6; 10 bases fit TRBD1. The germline CDR1 and CDR2 sequences are LNHDA and SQIVND (reference sequence). The CDR3 runs 13 residues. V lost 8 bases and J lost 9; bases outside the gene matches: 4. CDR3 sequence reads: CASSGTGASPLHF. Written as DNA, the CDR3 is TGTGCCAGTTCAGGGACAGGGGCTTCACCCCTCCACTTT.

Here the CDR3 DNA reads TGTGCCAGCAACAGGGCGAATGAGCAGTTCTTC. Encoded protein: CASNRANEQFF. The V call is TRBV5-4, the J call TRBJ2-1, with D perhaps matching TRBD1 (6 bases). The germline gives CDR1 SGHNT, CDR2 YYREEE (reference sequence). The CDR3 runs 11 residues. The ends were cut back, 6 bases at V and 7 bases at J, with 8 bases in the middle.

The V gene is TRBV3-1 (or the pseudogene TRBV3-2), the J gene TRBJ1-1; D is uncertain. The V and J ends lost 0 bases and 3 bases respectively, with 8 bases between them. The CDR3 consists of 14 residues. Germline-derived CDR1 and CDR2 are LGHDT and YNNKEL (reference sequence). The CDR3 DNA reads as TGTGCCAGCAGCCAAGAGCCGGGGTACACTGAAGCTTTCTTT. This translates into CASSQEPGYTEAFF.